Listed here are 30 T cell receptor beta chains from one sample, sequenced in a study of shared clonotypes between healthy human individuals. Sequenced by immunoSEQ multiplex PCR; TCRdb stores in-frame clones only, minus some. The repertoire holds about 600,000 clones, with 95% to 98% as singletons. Naive CD8 cells comprised CD45RO-negative, CCR7-positively selected cells, excluding terminally differentiated effector memory CD45RA+ cells. The source material was naive CD8+ T cells sorted from blood. The receptors shown here come from a man aged 25 to 40 in good health.

V gene TRBV7-9 combines with J gene TRBJ2-7, with a possible D match to TRBD1 (6 bases). V lost 4 bases to trimming and J lost 1 base, with 11 bases between them. Germline V lookup: CDR1 SEHNR, CDR2 FQNEAQ (reference sequence). The CDR3 sequence is 14 residues long. CDR3 loop: CASSSDRRSYEQYF. CDR3 bases: TGTGCCAGCAGCTCAGACAGGAGATCCTACGAGCAGTACTTC.

The chain links TRBV4-1 to TRBJ2-1; TRBD2 aligns across 9 bases. The germline V gene encodes CDR1 MGHRA and CDR2 YSYEKL. The length of the CDR3 is 16 residues. Trimming took 4 bases from V and 5 from J; bases not matched to a gene: 9. CDR3 sequence reads: CASSLYLAGRDNEQFF. The CDR3, as DNA: TGCGCCAGCAGCCTTTACCTAGCGGGGCGAGACAATGAGCAGTTCTTC.

The chain employs TRBV7-9 and TRBJ2-7; no clear D gene. In germline, CDR1 is SEHNR, CDR2 FQNEAQ (reference sequence). Trimming took off 1 base at V and 3 bases at J, with 13 bases between the two ends. The CDR3 is 15 amino acids. The CDR3 region has the DNA TGTGCCAGCAGCTTAGGGTCAGCGAGAGACTACGAGCAGTACTTC. It yields the protein CASSLGSARDYEQYF. Supplemented by reference TRBV7-9 and TRBJ2-7, the full variable domain reads DTGVSQNPRHKITKRGQNVTFRCDPISEHNRLYWYRQTLGQGPEFLTYFQNEAQLEKSRLLSDRFSAERPKGSFSTLEIQRTEQGDSAMYLCASSLGSARDYEQYFGPGTRLTVT.

The CDR3 loop is CSVGAGTDYEQYF. The CDR3 DNA reads TGCAGCGTTGGGGCCGGGACAGACTACGAGCAGTACTTC. The chain is built from TRBV29-1 and TRBJ2-7; 7 positions match TRBD1. Trimming cost V 4 bases and J 3 bases; bases outside gene matches: 6. Germline assignment: CDR1 SQVTM and CDR2 ANQGSEA. The CDR3 runs to 13 residues.

This chain uses TRBV4-2 with TRBJ2-7, with D uncertain. The CDR3 loop spans 14 amino acids. The germline gives CDR1 LGHNA, CDR2 YNFKEQ. The V end lost 1 base, the J end lost 4 bases, and 11 bases lay between the germline ends. The CDR3 spells CASSQVGGSYEQYF. DNA for the CDR3: TGTGCCAGCAGCCAAGTGGGCGGTTCATACGAGCAGTACTTC.

As for this clone: At the DNA level, this CDR3 is encoded by other sequences in the same sample as well. The rearrangement uses TRBV9 and TRBJ1-1; D is undetermined. V was clipped by 1 base and J by 1 base, with 5 bases between them. Germline CDR1 SGDLS, CDR2 YYNGEE. The CDR3 consists of 13 residues. The CDR3 nucleotides read TGTGCCAGCAGCGTAACCGGGAACACTGAAGCTTTCTTT. Translating it yields CASSVTGNTEAFF.

V is TRBV7-9 and J is TRBJ2-7, with 7 bases aligning to TRBD2. V lost 1 base, J lost 4 bases, and 10 bases stayed unmatched. This CDR3 comprises 16 residues. CDR1 is SEHNR and CDR2 is FQNEAQ in the germline V gene (reference sequence). CDR3 region: CASSLVLAEGGYEQYF. DNA for the CDR3: TGTGCCAGCAGCTTAGTTTTAGCGGAGGGAGGGTACGAGCAGTACTTC.

This clone was counted once. The chain has TRBV2 and TRBJ1-1; D call uncertain. Germline loops: CDR1 SNHLY, CDR2 FYNNEI. V was cut by 1 base and J by 1 base, with 4 bases left in between. CDR3 size: 13 residues. The CDR3 DNA sequence: TGTGCCAGCAGTGAAGTCGCGAACACTGAAGCTTTCTTT. Amino acid sequence: CASSEVANTEAFF. The whole variable domain, remainder taken from reference TRBV2 and TRBJ1-1, is EPEVTQTPSHQVTQMGQEVILRCVPISNHLYFYWYRQILGQKVEFLVSFYNNEISEKSEIFDDQFSVERPDGSNFTLKIRSTKLEDSAMYFCASSEVANTEAFFGQGTRLTVV.

The V call is TRBV6-5, the J call TRBJ1-2; D uncertain. Per germline, CDR1 MNHEY and CDR2 SVGAGI. V was clipped by 0 bases and J by 0 bases, with 8 bases between them. The length of the CDR3 is 15 residues. The CDR3: CASSYSGLANYGYTF. CDR3 DNA: TGTGCCAGCAGTTACTCTGGCCTAGCTAACTATGGCTACACCTTC.

J is TRBJ2-1 and V is TRBV9, with 10 bases that match TRBD2. The CDR3 contains 15 residues. Germline V gene sequence: CDR1 SGDLS, CDR2 YYNGEE. J gave up 6 bases and V 0 bases, and 3 bases lay outside the gene matches. The CDR3 loop is CASSVGSSGSNEQFF. The CDR3 nucleotides read TGTGCCAGCAGCGTAGGATCTAGCGGGAGCAATGAGCAGTTCTTC.

This clone was detected only once. The chain has TRBV18 and TRBJ2-5, with D unclear. CDR1 KGHSH and CDR2 LQKENI come from the germline V gene. CDR3 length equals 15 residues. Trimming removed 2 bases at V and 1 base at J, with 11 bases between. The CDR3 DNA sequence: TGTGCCAGCTCACCAGAGTACAGCCCCCAAGAGACCCAGTACTTC. This sequence encodes CASSPEYSPQETQYF. Supplemented by reference TRBV18 and TRBJ2-5, the full variable domain reads NAGVMQNPRHLVRRRGQEARLRCSPMKGHSHVYWYRQLPEEGLKFMVYLQKENIIDESGMPKERFSAEFPKEGPSILRIQQVVRGDSAAYFCASSPEYSPQETQYFGPGTRLLVL.

The chain uses TRBV27 and TRBJ2-4; D assignment may be TRBD1 or TRBD2 (7 bases each). The CDR3 contains 18 residues. Trimming left V 2 bases short and J 0 bases short, with 17 bases between. The germline V gene encodes CDR1 MNHEY and CDR2 SMNVEV (reference sequence). Here the CDR3 reads CASSLVRGGTIAKNIQYF. Here the CDR3 DNA reads TGTGCCAGCAGTTTAGTCAGGGGGGGTACGATAGCCAAAAACATTCAGTACTTC.

The gene calls are TRBV29-1 and TRBJ1-1; tentatively, D is TRBD1 (5 bases). The germline V gene encodes CDR1 SQVTM and CDR2 ANQGSEA. Trimming pared 7 bases from V and 8 bases from J, leaving 14 bases between. CDR3 length equals 11 residues. The CDR3 nucleotides read TGCAGCGACGGCGGGGCAGCGGAAGCTTTCTTT. It translates to CSDGGAAEAFF. Complete variable domain (other parts from reference TRBV29-1 and TRBJ1-1): SAVISQKPSRDICQRGTSLTIQCQVDSQVTMMFWYRQQPGQSLTLIATANQGSEATYESGFVIDKFPISRPNLTFSTLTVSNMSPEDSSIYLCSDGGAAEAFFGQGTRLTVV.

This chain connects TRBV2 to TRBJ1-1, with a possible D match to TRBD1 (6 bases). Germline values: CDR1 SNHLY, CDR2 FYNNEI. V dropped 8 bases and J dropped 0 bases, with 10 bases sitting between them. The CDR3 covers 13 residues. CDR3 loop: CASSEGVNTEAFF. CDR3 in DNA: TGTGCCAGCTCGGAGGGGGTGAACACTGAAGCTTTCTTT. The complete variable domain, with remaining parts taken from reference TRBV2 and TRBJ1-1, reads EPEVTQTPSHQVTQMGQEVILRCVPISNHLYFYWYRQILGQKVEFLVSFYNNEISEKSEIFDDQFSVERPDGSNFTLKIRSTKLEDSAMYFCASSEGVNTEAFFGQGTRLTVV.

This clone was recorded only once. The chain has TRBV6-1 and TRBJ2-3; 8 bases align to TRBD1. Germline loops: CDR1 MNHNS, CDR2 SASEGT. This CDR3 spans 12 amino acids. V was clipped by 2 bases and J by 11 bases; unmatched bases: 3. The CDR3: CASSEFGTGQYF. The DNA for the CDR3 is TGTGCCAGCAGTGAATTTGGGACAGGGCAGTATTTT.

V usage is TRBV16 and J usage is TRBJ2-2; 7 nucleotides match TRBD1. The CDR3 spans 15 residues. Germline lookup yields CDR1 KGHSY and CDR2 FQNENV. V shed 5 bases, J shed 4 bases, and the junction held 7 bases outside the gene matches. This chain's CDR3 is CASSTSTGLTGELFF. CDR3 in DNA: TGTGCCAGCAGCACCTCGACAGGGCTCACCGGGGAGCTGTTTTTT.

This chain links TRBV15 with TRBJ2-5; possibly TRBD1 for D (5 bases). The CDR3 length is 14 residues. V lost 1 base to trimming and J lost 5 bases, with 11 bases between them. Germline lookup yields CDR1 LNHNV and CDR2 YYDKDF (reference sequence). The chain's CDR3 is CATSRATGLETQYF. In DNA form, the CDR3 reads TGTGCCACCAGCAGAGCTACAGGTCTGGAGACCCAGTACTTC.

The rearrangement joins TRBV9 to TRBJ2-2, with TRBD2 matching over 9 bases. Germline values: CDR1 SGDLS, CDR2 YYNGEE. The CDR3 runs 17 residues. Germline trimming cut 0 bases from V and 4 bases from J; bases unmatched to any gene: 7. CDR3 sequence reads: CASSVVPLAGTTGELFF. In DNA, the CDR3 is TGTGCCAGCAGCGTAGTCCCGCTAGCGGGAACCACCGGGGAGCTGTTTTTT.

The chain uses TRBV7-6 and TRBJ2-7; no clear D. The germline V and J ends were trimmed by 0 bases and 3 bases, with 6 bases remaining between them. Germline CDR1 is SGHVS and CDR2 is FNYEAQ. CDR3 length: 13 amino acids. The chain's CDR3 is CASSLALVYEQYF. The DNA of the CDR3 is TGTGCCAGCAGCTTAGCGCTAGTCTACGAGCAGTACTTC. The whole variable domain, remainder taken from reference TRBV7-6 and TRBJ2-7, is GAGVSQSPRYKVTKRGQDVALRCDPISGHVSLYWYRQALGQGPEFLTYFNYEAQQDKSGLPNDRFSAERPEGSISTLTIQRTEQRDSAMYRCASSLALVYEQYFGPGTRLTVT.

The chain combines TRBV13 with TRBJ1-2; D is perhaps TRBD1 (6 bases). This CDR3 region has 11 residues. Trimming pared 8 bases from V and 8 bases from J, leaving 12 bases between. The germline CDR1 and CDR2 sequences are PRHDT and FYEKMQ (reference sequence). CDR3 bases: TGTGCCAGCTCCTTGGGGGCAGGCTACACCTTC. The encoded protein is CASSLGAGYTF.

The J gene is TRBJ1-5, the V gene TRBV7-9, with 9 bases fitting TRBD1. The ends lost 1 base at V and 7 bases at J; junction bases unmatched: 5. CDR3 length equals 15 residues. CDR1 is SEHNR and CDR2 is FQNEAQ in the germline V gene (reference sequence). CDR3 in DNA: TGTGCCAGCAGCTTAGTAGGACAGGGGACCCAGCCCCAGCATTTT. Amino acid sequence: CASSLVGQGTQPQHF.

The rearrangement uses TRBV25-1 and TRBJ1-2, with D perhaps TRBD1 (6 bases). The CDR3 runs to 15 residues. V gave up 4 bases and J gave up 5 bases, with 17 bases separating them. CDR1 and CDR2 from the germline V gene are MGHDK and SYGVNS. The chain's CDR3 is CASSGRRQELYGYTF. The CDR3 DNA sequence: TGTGCCAGCAGTGGCCGAAGACAGGAACTATATGGCTACACCTTC.

The chain uses TRBV6-5 and TRBJ1-1; maybe TRBD1 (6 bases). The CDR3 loop spans 13 amino acids. The germline V gene has CDR1 MNHEY and CDR2 SVGAGI. Trimming removed 5 bases from V and 5 bases from J, with 12 bases in between. As DNA, the CDR3 is TGTGCCAGCAGTCCGGGGGGCTGGACTGAAGCTTTCTTT. Translation: CASSPGGWTEAFF.

The V and J genes are TRBV7-8 and TRBJ2-1; D gene ambiguous. Trimming took off 1 base at V and 0 bases at J, with 13 bases between the two ends. Germline V lookup: CDR1 SGHVS, CDR2 FQNEAQ. The CDR3 runs 17 residues. CDR3 sequence: CASSLVLTESSYNEQFF. Here the CDR3 DNA reads TGTGCCAGCAGCTTAGTCCTCACGGAAAGCTCCTACAATGAGCAGTTCTTC.

This clone occurred once. The chain has TRBV7-9 and TRBJ2-2; D gene unclear. The germline V and J ends were trimmed by 2 bases and 1 base, with 8 bases remaining between them. The CDR3 contains 15 residues. Germline CDR1 is SEHNR and CDR2 is FQNEAQ (reference sequence). DNA of the CDR3: TGTGCCAGCAGCTTAAAGGCAGTGAACACCGGGGAGCTGTTTTTT. Translated: CASSLKAVNTGELFF.

The chain links TRBV27 to TRBJ1-4, with a tentative D call TRBD1 (5 bases). V was trimmed by 2 bases and J by 3 bases, leaving 7 bases between them. The germline gives CDR1 MNHEY, CDR2 SMNVEV (reference sequence). This CDR3 spans 14 amino acids. Here the CDR3 DNA reads TGTGCCAGCAGTTTAGGGGGGGCTAATGAAAAACTGTTTTTT. Its translation: CASSLGGANEKLFF. Drawing the rest from reference TRBV27 and TRBJ1-4, the complete variable domain is EAQVTQNPRYLITVTGKKLTVTCSQNMNHEYMSWYRQDPGLGLRQIYYSMNVEVTDKGDVPEGYKVSRKEKRNFPLILESPSPNQTSLYFCASSLGGANEKLFFGSGTQLSVL.

The chain is built from TRBV9 and TRBJ2-7, with D hard to call. The CDR3 is 12 amino acids. Between the trimmed V and J ends, which lost 4 bases and 7 bases, there was a span of 12 bases. Germline CDR1 reads SGDLS; CDR2 reads YYNGEE. The CDR3 nucleotides read TGTGCCAGCAGCTACAATTTGAAGGAGCAGTACTTC. This gives the protein CASSYNLKEQYF.

This rearrangement joins TRBV5-8 to TRBJ2-7; possible D gene TRBD1, 5 bases. V was trimmed by 6 bases and J by 2 bases, leaving 15 bases between them. The CDR3 is 14 residues long. Per the germline V gene, CDR1 is SGHTS and CDR2 is YDEGEE. The CDR3 here is CASKGRESTYEQYF. The CDR3 DNA follows: TGTGCCAGCAAGGGGCGAGAGTCGACCTACGAGCAGTACTTC.

This clone occurred once. The V gene is TRBV27, the J gene TRBJ2-1; no firm D call. The ends were cut back, 3 bases at V and 13 bases at J, with 16 bases in the middle. CDR1 is MNHEY and CDR2 is SMNVEV in the germline V gene (reference sequence). The CDR3 is made up of 13 amino acids. The CDR3 nucleotides are TGTGCCAGCAGTTTCGTAGATCAAGGGCCCCAGTTCTTC. It codes for CASSFVDQGPQFF.

This clone was observed a single time. The V gene is TRBV28, the J gene TRBJ2-7; D remains ambiguous. The V end lost 3 bases, the J end lost 6 bases, and 18 bases lay between the germline ends. Per germline, CDR1 MDHEN and CDR2 SYDVKM. CDR3 size: 15 residues. The CDR3 protein is CASSFPQETLLEQYF. The DNA for the CDR3 is TGTGCCAGCAGTTTCCCCCAAGAGACTCTACTCGAGCAGTACTTC.